Below, 13 T cell receptor beta chains from the same sample are listed, as sequenced in a study of shared clonotypes between healthy human individuals (dated by TCRdb to 2020 to 2022). Receptor amplification or capture employed the immunoSEQ multiplex PCR assay. The table was pulled from immuneACCESS by TCRdb, which kept in-frame rearrangements only. Such tables lose some clones; where checked, under half of the loss comes from unresolved V genes, and the rest has no known cause. Present in this sample are roughly 720,000 clones, 90% of which were seen just once. Together, the top ten hold 30% to 35% of the sample. The sequenced sample consisted of memory CD8+ T cells from PBMCs. In the paper's terms, the cell subset or site label means: CD45RO+ cells pooled with CCR7-negative TemRA cells. These receptor sequences come from a man aged 18 to 29 in good health. Some clones in this sample may be carry-over from other donors' samples.

The chain carries TRBV2 and TRBJ2-2; 9 nucleotides align to TRBD2. CDR1 SNHLY and CDR2 FYNNEI come from the germline V gene. This CDR3 is 16 amino acids long. Unmatched junction bases numbered 9, after V lost 6 bases and J lost 4 bases. The CDR3 DNA reads TGTGCCAGCAGACCTAGCGGGATGGGAGGCACCGGGGAGCTGTTTTTT. Its protein product is CASRPSGMGGTGELFF. Drawing the rest from reference TRBV2 and TRBJ2-2, the complete variable domain is EPEVTQTPSHQVTQMGQEVILRCVPISNHLYFYWYRQILGQKVEFLVSFYNNEISEKSEIFDDQFSVERPDGSNFTLKIRSTKLEDSAMYFCASRPSGMGGTGELFFGEGSRLTVL.

The chain is built from TRBV27 and TRBJ2-5; TRBD1 aligns across 8 bases. The CDR3 totals 15 residues. From germline, CDR1 is MNHEY and CDR2 SMNVEV (reference sequence). After removal of 4 bases from V and 1 base from J, the junction contained 5 bases not matched to a gene. The CDR3 DNA sequence: TGTGCCAGCAGTTCGGACAGGGATATCCAAGAGACCCAGTACTTC. It yields the protein CASSSDRDIQETQYF.

On this clone itself: This same CDR3 is encoded by further DNA sequences in the sample. The rearrangement joins TRBV9 to TRBJ2-7; D not resolved. Trimming stripped 0 bases from V and 3 bases from J, with 10 bases between. This CDR3 has 14 amino acids. From germline, CDR1 is SGDLS and CDR2 YYNGEE. In DNA, the CDR3 is TGTGCCAGCAGCGTAGGGGCGAATAGCTACGAGCAGTACTTC. Its translation is CASSVGANSYEQYF.

This clone came up a few times. The rearrangement links TRBV7-9 to TRBJ1-1; no definite D call. V lost 4 bases and J lost 7, with 10 bases in between. Germline lookup yields CDR1 SEHNR and CDR2 FQNEAQ (reference sequence). The CDR3 has 12 amino acids. The CDR3 region is CASSSGWSEAFF. The CDR3 DNA follows: TGTGCCAGCAGCTCCGGATGGAGTGAAGCTTTCTTT.

The rearrangement links TRBV29-1 to TRBJ2-1; D might be TRBD1 or TRBD2, each matching 6 bases. V was pared by 6 bases and J by 10 bases, with 10 bases between. The CDR3 runs to 10 residues. Germline V gene lookup returns CDR1 SQVTM and CDR2 ANQGSEA. The CDR3 region has the DNA TGCAGCGTGACGGGGGCAGAGCAGTTCTTC. Translating it yields CSVTGAEQFF.

This chain's CDR3 is CASSTRDSLNEQFF. For the CDR3, the DNA is TGTGCCAGCAGCACAAGGGACAGTCTCAATGAGCAGTTCTTC. J is TRBJ2-1 and V is TRBV7-2; TRBD1 aligns across 7 bases. This CDR3 spans 14 amino acids. The germline CDR1 and CDR2 sequences are SGHTA and FQGNSA. V lost 5 bases and J lost 6; bases outside the gene matches: 7. The full variable domain, completed using reference TRBV7-2 and TRBJ2-1, is GAGVSQSPSNKVTEKGKDVELRCDPISGHTALYWYRQSLGQGLEFLIYFQGNSAPDKSGLPSDRFSAERTGGSVSTLTIQRTQQEDSAVYLCASSTRDSLNEQFFGPGTRLTVL.

The V and J genes are TRBV28 and TRBJ2-1, with 8 bases aligning to TRBD2. Unmatched junction bases numbered 4, after V lost 2 bases and J lost 4 bases. Germline values: CDR1 MDHEN, CDR2 SYDVKM. The CDR3 runs 15 residues. The CDR3 loop reads CASSLEGLAYNEQFF. CDR3 in DNA: TGTGCCAGCAGTTTAGAAGGACTAGCTTACAATGAGCAGTTCTTC.

This sequence joins TRBV27 and TRBJ2-7; TRBD1 matches 8 bases. The CDR3 runs 17 residues. Germline lookup yields CDR1 MNHEY and CDR2 SMNVEV (reference sequence). The junction had 9 bases not matched to a gene; V was cut back by 0 bases and J by 2 bases. CDR3: CASSLSSGTGRAYEQYF. The CDR3 nucleotides are TGTGCCAGCAGTTTATCTTCCGGGACAGGTAGAGCCTACGAGCAGTACTTC.

This chain links TRBV27 with TRBJ2-7; 9 bases are shared with TRBD1. The CDR3 is made up of 17 amino acids. CDR1 MNHEY and CDR2 SMNVEV come from the germline V gene (reference sequence). The ends lost 2 bases at V and 1 base at J; junction bases unmatched: 9. The CDR3 DNA sequence: TGTGCCAGCAGTTTAAGCGCCGGGACAGGGATATCCTACGAGCAGTACTTC. Its protein is CASSLSAGTGISYEQYF.

This clone was seen more than once but under ten times. J is TRBJ1-5 and V is TRBV29-1; D gene unclear. V was clipped by 7 bases and J by 11 bases, with 15 bases between them. The CDR3 covers 11 residues. CDR1 is SQVTM, CDR2 ANQGSEA, per germline. The DNA of the CDR3 is TGCAGCGCTGTGGTTGATTGGGCCCAGCATTTT. Protein: CSAVVDWAQHF.

The V and J genes are TRBV27 and TRBJ2-2; D is undetermined. Deletions cut 4 bases from V and 5 bases from J, with 11 bases between. The CDR3 extends over 14 amino acids. Germline loops: CDR1 MNHEY, CDR2 SMNVEV (reference sequence). The CDR3 sequence: CASSSWMRTGELFF. The CDR3 DNA reads as TGTGCCAGCAGTTCCTGGATGCGGACCGGGGAGCTGTTTTTT.

The chain links TRBV28 to TRBJ2-2, with D possibly matching TRBD1 (5 bases). Trimming stripped 7 bases from V and 4 bases from J, with 16 bases between. The CDR3 sequence is 15 residues long. The germline V gene has CDR1 MDHEN and CDR2 SYDVKM. The CDR3 sequence is CASKPAGSGTGELFF. The CDR3 DNA sequence: TGTGCCAGCAAACCCGCAGGGTCGGGCACCGGGGAGCTGTTTTTT.

The genes are TRBV10-3 and TRBJ2-1; 11 bases match TRBD2. The CDR3 runs to 16 residues. V shed 2 bases, J shed 5 bases, and the junction held 5 bases outside the gene matches. CDR1 and CDR2 (germline): ENHRY, SYGVKD. The CDR3 sequence: CAISEPGLADHNEQFF. DNA for the CDR3: TGTGCCATCAGTGAGCCGGGACTAGCGGACCACAATGAGCAGTTCTTC.